This T cell receptor (beta chain) was found in a study of cytomegalovirus exposure and HLA in healthy donors. Method: immunoSEQ multiplex PCR; TCRdb's copy keeps in-frame clones and lacks some. The sample holds tens of thousands of clones, around nine tenths seen once. CDR3 size: 13 residues. The V and J ends lost 8 bases and 4 bases respectively, with 14 bases between them. Looked up from germline, CDR1 is MDHEN and CDR2 is SYDVKM. The receptor comes from a woman under 30 in good health and CMV-seropositive. This sequence joins TRBV28 and TRBJ2-5; D is undetermined. The sequencing sample was made of PBMCs. CDR3 DNA sequence: TGTGCCAGCGGAAGCGTTAGTCTAGAGACCCAGTACTTC. Its protein product is CASGSVSLETQYF.